Listed below are T cell receptor beta chains from one sample, sequenced in a study of blood T cell repertoires in COVID-19. Profiling relied on immunoSEQ multiplex PCR, and the TCRdb table lists in-frame clones only, not all of them. The profile shows 250,000 to 300,000 clones, 88% of them singletons. What was sequenced was peripheral blood. The receptors stem from a woman aged 30 to 39 with COVID-19, enrolled during active disease. The CDR3 runs from the conserved cysteine through the conserved F or W. Fields, in order: D gene, clone size, J gene, V gene, CDR3 DNA, CDR3 protein. The D gene is left open where the match is weak. Where a row states a size, it is once, few, many or the class of an expanded clone; other rows omit it.

.	.	TRBJ1-1	TRBV11-2	TGTGCCAGCAGCTTAGGGCAGGGCCGGACTGAAGCTTTCTTT	CASSLGQGRTEAFF
.	once	TRBJ2-3	TRBV5-4	TGTGCCAGCAGCGGGACTAACAGGGCAGATACGCAGTATTTT	CASSGTNRADTQYF
TRBD1	.	TRBJ1-3	TRBV5-1	TGCGCCAGCAGTAGGAGGGGGACAGGGCCCAACTCTGGAAACACCATATATTTT	CASSRRGTGPNSGNTIYF
TRBD1	.	TRBJ2-7	TRBV11-2	TGTGCCAGCAGCTTTGGACAGGGACCTTACGAGCAGTACTTC	CASSFGQGPYEQYF
TRBD2	.	TRBJ2-1	TRBV11-1	TGTGCCAGCAGCGCCATTTCAGCGGGAACCCACCCCGAGCAGTTCTTC	CASSAISAGTHPEQFF
TRBD1	.	TRBJ2-7	TRBV2	TGTGCCAGCAGTGAGGGGACAGGGTACTCCTACGAGCAGTACTTC	CASSEGTGYSYEQYF
.	.	TRBJ1-2	TRBV28	TGTGCCAGCAGTCCATACAGAGCTAACTATGGCTACACCTTC	CASSPYRANYGYTF
.	.	TRBJ1-2	TRBV29-1	TGCAGCGTTGCTCGGGACAACGCCCTCTATGGCTACACCTTC	CSVARDNALYGYTF
.	.	TRBJ1-5	TRBV30	TGTGCCTGGAGTCTCGAGGGTAGTCAGCCCCAGCATTTT	CAWSLEGSQPQHF
TRBD2	.	TRBJ2-1	TRBV5-1	TGCGCCAGCGAAGCACTAGCGGGGCTGAATGAGCAGTTCTTC	CASEALAGLNEQFF
.	.	TRBJ1-4	TRBV28	TGTGCCAGCAGCGGGCCGGGGGCAACTAATGAAAAACTGTTTTTT	CASSGPGATNEKLFF
TRBD1	.	TRBJ1-1	TRBV19	TGTGCCAGTAGGGGACAGGGGGTCGCTGAAGCTTTCTTT	CASRGQGVAEAFF
.	.	TRBJ2-7	TRBV4-2	TGTGCCAGCAGCCAAGGGGCAAGGGGGGGTTACGAGCAGTACTTC	CASSQGARGGYEQYF
TRBD2	.	TRBJ2-6	TRBV25-1	TGTGCCAGCAGTGGGGAAGGGAGGGGCTCTGGGGCCAACGTCCTGACTTTC	CASSGEGRGSGANVLTF
TRBD1	once	TRBJ2-7	TRBV30	TGTGCCTGGACAGGGGGTGGCGAGCAGTACTTC	CAWTGGGEQYF
.	.	TRBJ2-3	TRBV5-1	TGCGCCAGCAGGGAGACGTTTTGGGCAGATACGCAGTATTTT	CASRETFWADTQYF
.	few	TRBJ1-5	TRBV10-1	TGCGCCAGCAGTACAGGGCTCAATCAGCCCCAGCATTTT	CASSTGLNQPQHF
TRBD1	.	TRBJ2-5	TRBV10-3	TGTGCCATCAGCGGACAGGGGCAAGAGACCCAGTACTTC	CAISGQGQETQYF
.	.	TRBJ2-3	TRBV3-1/TRBV3-2	TGTGCCAGCAGCCAAGATATGGGACACCAGCACGTTACCACAGATACGCAGTATTTT	CASSQDMGHQHVTTDTQYF
TRBD1	.	TRBJ1-1	TRBV2	TGTGCCAGCAGTGGGGACAGAACCGCTGGCACTGAAGCTTTCTTT	CASSGDRTAGTEAFF
TRBD1	.	TRBJ2-5	TRBV4-1	TGCGCCAGCAGCCAAGATGTACAGGGGGAGGAGACCCAGTACTTC	CASSQDVQGEETQYF
TRBD2	.	TRBJ2-5	TRBV11-2	TGTGCCAGCAGCTTAGGTACTAGCGCGCAAGAGACCCAGTACTTC	CASSLGTSAQETQYF
.	.	TRBJ2-7	TRBV21-1	TGTGCCAGCAGCAAAGGAGGAGGACAGGGGTACCACGAGCAGTACTTC	CASSKGGGQGYHEQYF
.	once	TRBJ2-3	TRBV24-1	TGTGCCACCAGTGATTTGTCGGGAGCGGGCACAGATACGCAGTATTTT	CATSDLSGAGTDTQYF
TRBD1	.	TRBJ1-2	TRBV25-1	TGTGCCAGCAGTGGCCCAGGGGGCGCTTATGGCTACACCTTC	CASSGPGGAYGYTF
.	.	TRBJ2-2	TRBV9	TGTGCCAGCAGCGCTCGCCCGGGGTGGAACGGGGAGCTGTTTTTT	CASSARPGWNGELFF
TRBD2	.	TRBJ2-7	TRBV7-8	TGTGCCAGCAGCCTGTTTCGGGGGGGCTACGAGCAGTACTTC	CASSLFRGGYEQYF
.	.	TRBJ1-5	TRBV30	TGTGCCTGGAGTGTAGGAATTGACACCAGTCAGCCCCAGCATTTT	CAWSVGIDTSQPQHF
.	.	TRBJ1-5	TRBV21-1	TGTGCCAGCAGCGCGCCGGCGGGGACAGGGGGTTCGGGCAATCAGCCCCAGCATTTT	CASSAPAGTGGSGNQPQHF
TRBD1	.	TRBJ2-7	TRBV4-1	TGCGCCAGCAGCCAAGATGTAGGGACAGGGTTCTACGAGCAGTACTTC	CASSQDVGTGFYEQYF
.	.	TRBJ1-1	TRBV28	TGTGCCAGCAGGCAGAAATATTCCATGAACACTGAAGCTTTCTTT	CASRQKYSMNTEAFF
TRBD1	.	TRBJ1-2	TRBV18	TGTGCCAGCTCATCTCCGGGACAGGGGGCCTATGGCTACACCTTC	CASSSPGQGAYGYTF
.	.	TRBJ1-1	TRBV6-5	TGTGCCAGCAGTCCAGATCTGAACACTGAAGCTTTCTTT	CASSPDLNTEAFF
TRBD1	.	TRBJ2-3	TRBV6-5	TGTGCCAGCAGTTCCACCGGGACAGGCTCTGATACGCAGTATTTT	CASSSTGTGSDTQYF
TRBD1	few	TRBJ2-7	TRBV6-6	TGTGCCAGCAGTTACTCCCGACAGGGAAGCGAGCAGTACTTC	CASSYSRQGSEQYF
TRBD1	.	TRBJ1-2	TRBV9	TGTGCCAGCAGCGTAACGAGACAGGGGGGCCGCTCTGGCTACACCTTC	CASSVTRQGGRSGYTF
TRBD1	.	TRBJ2-2	TRBV5-4	TGTGCCAGCAGCCTAGGACAGGGGGACGCCGGGGAGCTGTTTTTT	CASSLGQGDAGELFF
TRBD1	.	TRBJ2-1	TRBV24-1	TGTGCCACCAGTGATCCCGGGACAGGGGGCCTTTACAATGAGCAGTTCTTC	CATSDPGTGGLYNEQFF
.	.	TRBJ1-6	TRBV2	TGTGCCAGCACGCCTCAGGTTGGGCAGAATAATTCACCCCTCCACTTT	CASTPQVGQNNSPLHF
.	.	TRBJ1-5	TRBV4-1	TGCGCCAGCAGCCAAGCGTCTAACAATCAGCCCCAGCATTTT	CASSQASNNQPQHF
.	.	TRBJ1-5	TRBV28	TGTGCCAGCAGTCCCCCAGGGTTCGCTCAGCCCCAGCATTTT	CASSPPGFAQPQHF
.	.	TRBJ2-7	TRBV27	TGTGCCAGCAGTTTCCTACAGGGAGCCGAGCAGTACTTC	CASSFLQGAEQYF
.	.	TRBJ2-5	TRBV30	TGTGCCTGGAGCAAAGAGACAGCCATATTTGGGTCCCAGTACTTC	CAWSKETAIFGSQYF
.	few	TRBJ1-2	TRBV19	TGTGCCAGTAGTTCACAGGGCGTGCATGGCTACACCTTC	CASSSQGVHGYTF
.	.	TRBJ2-5	TRBV6-5	TGTGCCACCAGACGGGACAACCAAGAGACCCAGTACTTC	CATRRDNQETQYF
TRBD1	.	TRBJ1-1	TRBV27	TGTGCCAGCAGTCCTACCCGAGGGGGCCGACAGGCTTTCTTT	CASSPTRGGRQAFF
.	.	TRBJ2-7	TRBV28	TGTGCCAGCAGTCCCAACGATGAGGGGGCCTACGAGCAGTACTTC	CASSPNDEGAYEQYF
.	.	TRBJ2-5	TRBV5-4	TGTGCCAGCAGCTTGGTTTCAGGGCGAGAGACCCAGTACTTC	CASSLVSGRETQYF
.	.	TRBJ2-7	TRBV20-1	TGCAGTGCTAGTACGGGAATCCACGAGCAGTACTTC	CSASTGIHEQYF
.	.	TRBJ1-2	TRBV10-3	TGTGCCATCACTAGGGAGGGAGGCTACACCTTC	CAITREGGYTF
.	.	TRBJ2-1	TRBV28	TGTGCCAGCATGGAGCTGGGCTCCTACAATGAGCAGTTCTTC	CASMELGSYNEQFF
.	once	TRBJ2-7	TRBV25-1	TGTGCCAGCAGGGGGGCAGGGAGCTCCTACGAGCAGTACTTC	CASRGAGSSYEQYF
.	.	TRBJ1-1	TRBV28	TGTGCCAGCAGGACAGGGAACACTGAAGCTTTCTTT	CASRTGNTEAFF
TRBD1	.	TRBJ1-2	TRBV19	TGTGCCAGTACTTGGACAGGGGGCTTCTATGGCTACACCTTC	CASTWTGGFYGYTF